The next 10 T cell receptor beta chains were all read from a single sample in a study of blood T cell repertoires in COVID-19. Libraries were prepared by immunoSEQ multiplex PCR; TCRdb keeps only in-frame clonotypes and omits some of them. The sample lists 150,000 to 200,000 clones; 85% to 90% were seen once. Sequences were obtained from peripheral blood. All receptors come from an older man with active or convalescent COVID-19.

The rearrangement joins TRBV5-5 to TRBJ1-4; D call uncertain. Trimming took off 2 bases at V and 0 bases at J, with 11 bases between the two ends. The germline V gene encodes CDR1 SGHKS and CDR2 YYEKEE (reference sequence). The CDR3 has 16 amino acids. The CDR3 DNA reads as TGTGCCAGCAGCTTTGACATACCAGCAACTAATGAAAAACTGTTTTTT. It translates to CASSFDIPATNEKLFF. Full variable domain (remainder filled in from reference TRBV5-5 and TRBJ1-4): DAGVTQSPTHLIKTRGQQVTLRCSPISGHKSVSWYQQVLGQGPQFIFQYYEKEERGRGNFPDRFSARQFPNYSSELNVNALLLGDSALYLCASSFDIPATNEKLFFGSGTQLSVL.

The chain carries TRBV6-2 or TRBV6-3 and TRBJ1-3; D not resolved. This CDR3 region has 14 residues. Trimming left V 2 bases short and J 0 bases short, with 5 bases between. Germline V lookup: CDR1 MNHEY, CDR2 SVGEGT. This CDR3 reads CASSYGSSGNTIYF. The CDR3 DNA is TGTGCCAGCAGTTACGGCTCCTCTGGAAACACCATATATTTT.

The V and J genes are TRBV18 and TRBJ2-4; D remains unclear. From germline, CDR1 is KGHSH and CDR2 LQKENI. Deletions cut 0 bases from V and 5 bases from J, with 5 bases between. This CDR3 spans 13 amino acids. The CDR3 DNA follows: TGTGCCAGCTCACCACCGTCCGAAAACATTCAGTACTTC. Its protein product is CASSPPSENIQYF.

The J gene is TRBJ2-7, the V gene TRBV2, with D possibly TRBD2 on 6 matching bases. Per the germline V gene, CDR1 is SNHLY and CDR2 is FYNNEI. Trimming took 8 bases from V and 0 from J, leaving 11 bases between them. The length of the CDR3 is 13 residues. CDR3 nucleotides: TGTGCCAGCCGGAGGGAATTCTCCTACGAGCAGTACTTC. This encodes CASRREFSYEQYF.

The V call is TRBV4-1, the J call TRBJ1-2, with 10 bases matching TRBD1. CDR3 length: 15 amino acids. Germline CDR1 and CDR2: MGHRA and YSYEKL. With V trimmed by 0 bases and J by 6 bases, 4 bases remained unmatched. CDR3 in DNA: TGCGCCAGCAGCCAAGAAAGGGACAGGGGTAATGGCTACACCTTC. It specifies CASSQERDRGNGYTF.

The chain employs TRBV19 and TRBJ1-2; 8 positions agree with TRBD1. There are 15 residues in the CDR3. CDR1 LNHDA and CDR2 SQIVND come from the germline V gene (reference sequence). V shed 5 bases, J shed 4 bases, and the junction held 9 bases outside the gene matches. CDR3 protein: CASSPGQGEVYGYTF. The CDR3, as DNA: TGTGCCAGTAGTCCAGGACAGGGAGAGGTCTATGGCTACACCTTC.

The gene calls are TRBV4-3 and TRBJ2-1; 7 bases are shared with TRBD1. The V segment lost 3 bases and the J segment 3 bases; nucleotides outside the gene matches: 5. Germline V CDR1 and CDR2: LGHNA, YSLEER. CDR3 length equals 15 residues. CDR3 bases: TGCGCCAGCAGCCACCAAAGGACAGGCTACAATGAGCAGTTCTTC. Its protein is CASSHQRTGYNEQFF.

This chain uses TRBV12-3 or TRBV12-4 with TRBJ1-6; 8 bases are a match to TRBD1. The junction had 6 bases not matched to a gene; V was cut back by 10 bases and J by 7 bases. CDR3 size: 13 residues. DNA for the CDR3: TGTGCCACCGCGGGGACAGGCAATTCACCCCTCCACTTT. It yields the protein CATAGTGNSPLHF.

V and J are TRBV7-2 and TRBJ1-5; D not certain. CDR1 SGHTA and CDR2 FQGNSA come from the germline V gene. The V end was cut by 6 bases, the J end by 6 bases, with 12 bases between. This CDR3 region has 13 residues. DNA of the CDR3: TGTGCCAGCAGTTTGGGCTTCGGTCAGCCCCAGCATTTT. It translates to CASSLGFGQPQHF.

The chain uses TRBV5-5 and TRBJ2-7; 8 nucleotides agree with TRBD2. The length of the CDR3 is 14 residues. The J segment lost 3 bases and the V segment lost 4 bases, leaving 6 bases of the junction unmatched. Germline values: CDR1 SGHKS, CDR2 YYEKEE (reference sequence). CDR3 in amino acids: CASSREGVYYEQYF. The CDR3 DNA follows: TGTGCCAGCAGCCGGGAGGGAGTCTACTACGAGCAGTACTTC.